These T cell receptor beta chains were read from a single sample in a study of regulatory T cells in long-lasting Graves disease. TCRdb called the multiplex PCR reads again in MiXCR, with one record for every CDR3 protein. The table includes roughly 610,000 distinct CDR3 sequences, approximately 15% detected once. This sample was also put to use in a study of T cells in Graves' hyperthyroidism and ophthalmopathy.

Sequenced here: peripheral blood mononuclear cells (PBMCs), sampled at new diagnosis, from a patient treated with antithyroid drugs. These TCRs come from a woman aged 25 to 39 with Graves disease. CDR3s include the opening cysteine and the closing phenylalanine or tryptophan. Each record gives: J gene, V gene, clone size, D gene, CDR3 DNA, CDR3 protein. D genes are given only for firm matches. For some rows the clone size is stated as once, few or many, or as a class when expanded; others skip it.

j_call: TRBJ1-1; v_call: TRBV20-1; clone_size: many; d_call: -; cdr3_nt: TGCAGTGCTGATAAGGACACTGAAGCTTTCTTT; cdr3_aa: CSADKDTEAFF
j_call: TRBJ2-7; v_call: TRBV19; clone_size: many; d_call: TRBD2; cdr3_nt: TGTGCCAGTAGTACCCTCACCGGGGGGGGACGAGCCTCCTACGAGCAGTACTTC; cdr3_aa: CASSTLTGGGRASYEQYF
j_call: TRBJ1-1; v_call: TRBV3-1; clone_size: many; d_call: -; cdr3_nt: TGTGCCAGCAGCCAAGCAGGTGGCTCCACTGAAGCTTTCTTT; cdr3_aa: CASSQAGGSTEAFF
j_call: TRBJ2-1; v_call: TRBV6-2/TRBV6-3; clone_size: -; d_call: TRBD1; cdr3_nt: TGTGCCAGCAGTTATCGGGACAGGCGGAGGGGTGGGAACAGGGGAACCGGTGAGCAGTTCTTC; cdr3_aa: CASSYRDRRRGGNRGTGEQFF
j_call: TRBJ1-5; v_call: TRBV28; clone_size: many; d_call: TRBD1; cdr3_nt: TGTGCCAGCAGTCCCCGCACGACAGGGTCTAATCAGCCCCAGCATTTT; cdr3_aa: CASSPRTTGSNQPQHF
j_call: TRBJ2-1; v_call: TRBV3-1; clone_size: -; d_call: -; cdr3_nt: TGTGCCAGCACCCCGGACCTAAACGGGAATGAGCAGTTCTTC; cdr3_aa: CASTPDLNGNEQFF
j_call: TRBJ1-5; v_call: TRBV19; clone_size: few; d_call: -; cdr3_nt: TGTGCCAGTAGTACTGGGTCCGGCCCCCAGCATTTT; cdr3_aa: CASSTGSGPQHF
j_call: TRBJ1-1; v_call: TRBV30; clone_size: many; d_call: -; cdr3_nt: TGTGCCTGGAGTGTTTCGGGCACTGAAGCTTTCTTT; cdr3_aa: CAWSVSGTEAFF
j_call: TRBJ2-3; v_call: TRBV7-9; clone_size: few; d_call: -; cdr3_nt: TGTGCCAGCAGCTCTCGGACAGACCACACAGATACGCAGTATTTT; cdr3_aa: CASSSRTDHTDTQYF
j_call: TRBJ2-5; v_call: TRBV24-1; clone_size: few; d_call: TRBD1; cdr3_nt: TGTGCCACCAGTGCCCCAAGACAGGGGTCGTACCAAGAGACCCAGTACTTC; cdr3_aa: CATSAPRQGSYQETQYF
j_call: TRBJ2-3; v_call: TRBV2; clone_size: many; d_call: -; cdr3_nt: TGTGCCAGCAGTTTATTAAGCGGACGCACAGATACGCAGTATTTT; cdr3_aa: CASSLLSGRTDTQYF
j_call: TRBJ1-1; v_call: TRBV5-4; clone_size: once; d_call: -; cdr3_nt: TGTGCCAGCAGTATTGGGGGGCAACTATTGAACACTGAAGCTTTCTTT; cdr3_aa: CASSIGGQLLNTEAFF
j_call: TRBJ1-6; v_call: TRBV11-2; clone_size: many; d_call: TRBD1; cdr3_nt: TGTGCCAGCAGCTTACAGGGGGCGTTGGGTAATTCACCCCTCCACTTT; cdr3_aa: CASSLQGALGNSPLHF
j_call: TRBJ1-5; v_call: TRBV19; clone_size: few; d_call: TRBD1; cdr3_nt: TGTGCCAGTAGTCTACAGGGGTCGCATCAGCCCCAGCATTTT; cdr3_aa: CASSLQGSHQPQHF
j_call: TRBJ2-7; v_call: TRBV5-1; clone_size: -; d_call: -; cdr3_nt: TGCGCCAGCAGCTTGGCGTCGGCGCCCTACGAGCAGTACTTC; cdr3_aa: CASSLASAPYEQYF
j_call: TRBJ2-5; v_call: TRBV9; clone_size: -; d_call: TRBD2; cdr3_nt: TGTGCCAGCAGTATGGGACTAGCGGAAGAGACCCAGTACTTC; cdr3_aa: CASSMGLAEETQYF
j_call: TRBJ2-1; v_call: TRBV13; clone_size: once; d_call: TRBD1; cdr3_nt: TGTGCCAGCAGCTTCGGACAGGGTCGCAACAATGAGCAGTTCTTC; cdr3_aa: CASSFGQGRNNEQFF
j_call: TRBJ1-2; v_call: TRBV15; clone_size: -; d_call: -; cdr3_nt: TGTGCCACCAGAAAAGAGCGGATTTCTGGCTACACCTTC; cdr3_aa: CATRKERISGYTF
j_call: TRBJ1-1; v_call: TRBV20-1; clone_size: many; d_call: -; cdr3_nt: TGCAGTGCTAGTTCCGCGTTTTACACTGAAGCTTTCTTT; cdr3_aa: CSASSAFYTEAFF
j_call: TRBJ2-4; v_call: TRBV5-1; clone_size: few; d_call: -; cdr3_nt: TGCGCCAGCAGCTTGGATGTCGGTCAGGGGAAAAACATTCAGTACTTC; cdr3_aa: CASSLDVGQGKNIQYF
j_call: TRBJ2-2; v_call: TRBV28; clone_size: many; d_call: -; cdr3_nt: TGTGCCAGCAGTCCGGGGGACAGTCCACTTACCGGGGAGCTGTTTTTT; cdr3_aa: CASSPGDSPLTGELFF
j_call: TRBJ2-7; v_call: TRBV28; clone_size: few; d_call: -; cdr3_nt: TGTGCCAGCAGTTTATTGGACTCCGCTAGGAGCGAGCAGTACTTC; cdr3_aa: CASSLLDSARSEQYF
j_call: TRBJ2-3; v_call: TRBV18; clone_size: -; d_call: TRBD2; cdr3_nt: TGTGCCAGCTCACCACCGGGACTAGCGGGAATGTCAGATACGCAGTATTTT; cdr3_aa: CASSPPGLAGMSDTQYF
j_call: TRBJ2-3; v_call: TRBV6-1; clone_size: many; d_call: -; cdr3_nt: TGTGCCAGCAGTGAAGCGCTGAGGATAGGGGCGTATTTT; cdr3_aa: CASSEALRIGAYF
j_call: TRBJ2-1; v_call: TRBV12-3/TRBV12-4; clone_size: many; d_call: TRBD2; cdr3_nt: TGTGCCAGCAGTTCCGGGACTAGCCAGCAGTTCTTC; cdr3_aa: CASSSGTSQQFF
j_call: TRBJ2-1; v_call: TRBV20-1; clone_size: many; d_call: TRBD2; cdr3_nt: TGCAGCGTAGCGGGAGACTCCTACAATGAGCAGTTCTTC; cdr3_aa: CSVAGDSYNEQFF
j_call: TRBJ2-7; v_call: TRBV7-9; clone_size: few; d_call: -; cdr3_nt: TGTGCCAGCAGCTTAGGGGGGGCACAGGCGGGGGAGCAGTACTTC; cdr3_aa: CASSLGGAQAGEQYF
j_call: TRBJ1-1; v_call: TRBV12-5; clone_size: -; d_call: -; cdr3_nt: TGTGCTAGTGGTTTGGGAGGCTCCACTGAAGCTTTCTTT; cdr3_aa: CASGLGGSTEAFF
j_call: TRBJ2-5; v_call: TRBV24-1; clone_size: -; d_call: -; cdr3_nt: TGTGCCACCAGTGGTTCGGACAAAGAGACCCAGTACTTC; cdr3_aa: CATSGSDKETQYF
j_call: TRBJ1-1; v_call: TRBV5-1; clone_size: -; d_call: -; cdr3_nt: TGCGCCAGCAGCTTGGGGCCAGGAAGGGGGAGCACTGAAGCTTTCTTT; cdr3_aa: CASSLGPGRGSTEAFF
j_call: TRBJ2-3; v_call: TRBV28; clone_size: -; d_call: -; cdr3_nt: TGTGCCAGCAGCCCACAGGGTTTTTGGGAGGATACGCAGTATTTT; cdr3_aa: CASSPQGFWEDTQYF
j_call: TRBJ2-7; v_call: TRBV5-1; clone_size: many; d_call: -; cdr3_nt: TGCGCCAGCAGCTTACGGACGGGCGGCGGGGAGCAGTACTTC; cdr3_aa: CASSLRTGGGEQYF
j_call: TRBJ2-5; v_call: TRBV6-5; clone_size: many; d_call: TRBD2; cdr3_nt: TGTGCCAGCAGTTACTTTAAACCACCGGGGGGAGAGACCCAGTACTTC; cdr3_aa: CASSYFKPPGGETQYF
j_call: TRBJ1-5; v_call: TRBV6-9; clone_size: -; d_call: -; cdr3_nt: TGTGCCAGCAGTTACTCATCGGGCCCGAATCAGCCCCAGCATTTT; cdr3_aa: CASSYSSGPNQPQHF
j_call: TRBJ2-5; v_call: TRBV20-1; clone_size: few; d_call: TRBD2; cdr3_nt: TGCAGTGCTAGAGATATGGCGGGAGGGCCCGAAGTAAGAGAGACCCAGTACTTC; cdr3_aa: CSARDMAGGPEVRETQYF
j_call: TRBJ1-5; v_call: TRBV5-1; clone_size: -; d_call: -; cdr3_nt: TGCGCCAGCAGCTTGTCACCGACAGCTGGATTCCCTAGCAATCAGCCCCAGCATTTT; cdr3_aa: CASSLSPTAGFPSNQPQHF
j_call: TRBJ1-4; v_call: TRBV12-3/TRBV12-4; clone_size: many; d_call: -; cdr3_nt: TGTGCCAGCAGTGACCGGGGTAGGAAAAATGAAAAACTGTTTTTT; cdr3_aa: CASSDRGRKNEKLFF
j_call: TRBJ2-7; v_call: TRBV20-1; clone_size: -; d_call: -; cdr3_nt: TGCAGTGCTAGAAATTTTAGGCCTAGTCGAGAGGAGCAGTACTTC; cdr3_aa: CSARNFRPSREEQYF
j_call: TRBJ2-3; v_call: TRBV7-6; clone_size: -; d_call: -; cdr3_nt: TGTGCCAGCAGCTTAACCCCTACTAGTTTGTCGGATACGCAGTATTTT; cdr3_aa: CASSLTPTSLSDTQYF
j_call: TRBJ2-7; v_call: TRBV7-2; clone_size: many; d_call: -; cdr3_nt: TGTGCCAGCAGCCCACAGGTGAAGTGGCGAGTCGAGCAGTACTTC; cdr3_aa: CASSPQVKWRVEQYF
j_call: TRBJ2-2; v_call: TRBV12-3/TRBV12-4; clone_size: few; d_call: -; cdr3_nt: TGTGCCAGCAGTTTAGGGGGCCCATCCCCCGGGGAGCTGTTTTTT; cdr3_aa: CASSLGGPSPGELFF